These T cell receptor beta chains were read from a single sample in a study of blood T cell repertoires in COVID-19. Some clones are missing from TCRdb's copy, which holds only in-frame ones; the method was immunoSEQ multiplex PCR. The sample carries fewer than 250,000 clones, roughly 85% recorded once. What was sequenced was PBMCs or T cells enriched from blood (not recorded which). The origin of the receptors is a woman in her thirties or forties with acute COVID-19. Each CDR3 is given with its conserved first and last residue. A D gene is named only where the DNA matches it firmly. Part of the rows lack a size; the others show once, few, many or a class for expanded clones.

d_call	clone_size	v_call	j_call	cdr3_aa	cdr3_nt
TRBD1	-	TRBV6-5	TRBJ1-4	CASSYPGQVPNEKLFF	TGTGCCAGCAGTTACCCTGGACAGGTTCCTAATGAAAAACTGTTTTTT
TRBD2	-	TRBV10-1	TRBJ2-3	CASSRFGAAGGPGDTQYF	TGCGCCAGCAGTCGATTTGGGGCGGCGGGAGGGCCGGGAGATACGCAGTATTTT
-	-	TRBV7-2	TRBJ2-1	CASSPGPDKSYNEQFF	TGTGCCAGCAGCCCCGGCCCCGACAAATCCTACAATGAGCAGTTCTTC
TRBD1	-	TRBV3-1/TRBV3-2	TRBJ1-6	CASSPTGMNSPLHF	TGTGCCAGCAGTCCGACAGGGATGAATTCACCCCTCCACTTT
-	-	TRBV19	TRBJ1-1	CASSRGATEAFF	TGTGCCAGTAGTCGGGGGGCCACTGAAGCTTTCTTT
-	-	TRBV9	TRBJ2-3	CASSVGAVAADTQYF	TGTGCCAGCAGCGTAGGCGCGGTAGCTGCAGATACGCAGTATTTT
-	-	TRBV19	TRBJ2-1	CASSIAVGASYNEQFF	TGTGCCAGTAGTATAGCTGTGGGAGCATCCTACAATGAGCAGTTCTTC
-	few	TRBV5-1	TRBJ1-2	CASSLLAYGGSMAFYGYTF	TGCGCCAGCAGCTTGCTTGCATACGGGGGAAGCATGGCGTTCTATGGCTACACCTTC
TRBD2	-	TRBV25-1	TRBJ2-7	CASREPGLAPTLSYEQYF	TGTGCCAGCAGGGAACCGGGACTAGCGCCGACCTTGTCCTACGAGCAGTACTTC
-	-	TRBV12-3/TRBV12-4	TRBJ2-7	CASRGHYEQYF	TGTGCCAGCAGGGGACACTACGAGCAGTACTTC
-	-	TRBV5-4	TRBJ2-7	CASSRPTDPPGEQYF	TGTGCCAGCAGCCGTCCCACGGATCCCCCGGGGGAGCAGTACTTC
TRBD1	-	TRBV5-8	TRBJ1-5	CASSLLTTGGFQPQHF	TGTGCCAGCAGCTTGCTAACTACAGGGGGGTTTCAGCCCCAGCATTTT
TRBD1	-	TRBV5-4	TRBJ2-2	CASSSSGTGTGELFF	TGTGCCAGCAGCTCCTCCGGGACAGGCACCGGGGAGCTGTTTTTT
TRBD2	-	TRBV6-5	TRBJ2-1	CASGTSGRSGNEQFF	TGTGCCAGCGGGACTAGCGGGAGGTCGGGGAATGAGCAGTTCTTC